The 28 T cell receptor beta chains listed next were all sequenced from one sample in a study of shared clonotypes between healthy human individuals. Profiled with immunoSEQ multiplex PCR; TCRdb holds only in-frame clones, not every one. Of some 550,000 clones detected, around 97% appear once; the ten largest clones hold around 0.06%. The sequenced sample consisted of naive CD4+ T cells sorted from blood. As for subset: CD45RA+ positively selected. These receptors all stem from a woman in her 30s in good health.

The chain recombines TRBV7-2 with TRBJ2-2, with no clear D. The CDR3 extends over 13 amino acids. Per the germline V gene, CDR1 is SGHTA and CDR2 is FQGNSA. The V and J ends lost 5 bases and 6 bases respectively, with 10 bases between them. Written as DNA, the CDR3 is TGTGCCAGCAGCAGGTACCCTCCCGGGGAGCTGTTTTTT. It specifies CASSRYPPGELFF.

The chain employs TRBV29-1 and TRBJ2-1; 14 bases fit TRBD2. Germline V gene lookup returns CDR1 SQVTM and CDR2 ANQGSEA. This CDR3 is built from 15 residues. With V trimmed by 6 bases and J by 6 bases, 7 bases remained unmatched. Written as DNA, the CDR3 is TGCAGCGTCGGCGGGACTAGCGGGAGCGGCAATGAGCAGTTCTTC. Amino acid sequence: CSVGGTSGSGNEQFF.

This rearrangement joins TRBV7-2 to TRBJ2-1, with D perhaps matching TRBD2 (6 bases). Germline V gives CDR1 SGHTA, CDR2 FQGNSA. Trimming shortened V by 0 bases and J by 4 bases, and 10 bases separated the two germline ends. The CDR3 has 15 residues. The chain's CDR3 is CASSLALAAYNEQFF. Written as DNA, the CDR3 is TGTGCCAGCAGCTTAGCACTAGCTGCGTACAATGAGCAGTTCTTC.

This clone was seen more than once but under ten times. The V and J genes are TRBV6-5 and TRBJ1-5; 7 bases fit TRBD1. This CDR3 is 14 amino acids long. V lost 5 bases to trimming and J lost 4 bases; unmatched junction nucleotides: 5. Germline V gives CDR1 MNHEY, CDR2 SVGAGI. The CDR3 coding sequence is TGTGCCAGCAGTCCACAGGGGAAGAATCAGCCCCAGCATTTT. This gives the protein CASSPQGKNQPQHF.

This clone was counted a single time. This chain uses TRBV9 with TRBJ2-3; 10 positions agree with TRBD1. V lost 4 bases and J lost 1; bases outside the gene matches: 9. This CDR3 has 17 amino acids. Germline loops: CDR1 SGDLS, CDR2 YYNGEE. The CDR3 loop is CASSPRDRGRGTDTQYF. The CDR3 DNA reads TGTGCCAGCAGCCCACGGGACAGGGGCCGGGGCACAGATACGCAGTATTTT.

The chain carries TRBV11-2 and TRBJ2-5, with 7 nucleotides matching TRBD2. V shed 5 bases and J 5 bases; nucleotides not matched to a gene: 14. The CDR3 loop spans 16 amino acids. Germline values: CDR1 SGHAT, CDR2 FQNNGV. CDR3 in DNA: TGTGCCAGCAGCCTCATTAGGGCTGGGGAGGGGGAGACCCAGTACTTC. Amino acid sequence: CASSLIRAGEGETQYF.

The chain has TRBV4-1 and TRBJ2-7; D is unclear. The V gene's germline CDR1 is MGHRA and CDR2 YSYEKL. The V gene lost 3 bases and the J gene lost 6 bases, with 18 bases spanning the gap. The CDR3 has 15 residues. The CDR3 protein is CASSQLTHLRREQYF. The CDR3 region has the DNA TGCGCCAGCAGCCAGCTTACACACTTAAGGCGCGAGCAGTACTTC.

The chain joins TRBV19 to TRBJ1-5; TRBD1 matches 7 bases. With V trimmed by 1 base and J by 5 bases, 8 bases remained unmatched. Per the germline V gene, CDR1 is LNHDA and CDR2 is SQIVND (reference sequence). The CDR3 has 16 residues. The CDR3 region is CASSIAARGYHQPQHF. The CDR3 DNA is TGTGCCAGTAGTATAGCGGCCAGGGGGTATCATCAGCCCCAGCATTTT.

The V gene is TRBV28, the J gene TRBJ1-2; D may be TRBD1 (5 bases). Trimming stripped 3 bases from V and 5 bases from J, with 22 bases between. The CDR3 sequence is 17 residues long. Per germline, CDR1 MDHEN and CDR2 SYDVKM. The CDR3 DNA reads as TGTGCCAGCAGTTTGCCGTGGGGGGACCCAGGAAGGTATGGCTACACCTTC. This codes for CASSLPWGDPGRYGYTF.

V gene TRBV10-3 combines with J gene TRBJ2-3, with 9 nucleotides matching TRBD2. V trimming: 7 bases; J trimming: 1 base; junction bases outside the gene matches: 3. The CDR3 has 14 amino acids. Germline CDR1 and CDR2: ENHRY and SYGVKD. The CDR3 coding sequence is TGTGCCATCAACCCTAGCGGGGGCACAGATACGCAGTATTTT. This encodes CAINPSGGTDTQYF.

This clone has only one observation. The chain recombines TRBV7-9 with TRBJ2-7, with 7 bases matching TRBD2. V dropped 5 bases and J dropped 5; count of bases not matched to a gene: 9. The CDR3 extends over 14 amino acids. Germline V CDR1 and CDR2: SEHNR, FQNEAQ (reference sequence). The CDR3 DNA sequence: TGTGCCAGCAGCCCCTGGCGGGAGCGTAACGAGCAGTACTTC. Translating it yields CASSPWRERNEQYF.

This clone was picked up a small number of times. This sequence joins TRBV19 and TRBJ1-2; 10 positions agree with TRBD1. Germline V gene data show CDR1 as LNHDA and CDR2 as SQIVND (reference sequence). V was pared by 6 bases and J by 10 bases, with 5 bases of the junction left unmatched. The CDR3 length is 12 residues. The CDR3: CASSLDRGDYTF. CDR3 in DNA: TGTGCCAGTAGCTTGGACAGGGGGGACTACACCTTC.

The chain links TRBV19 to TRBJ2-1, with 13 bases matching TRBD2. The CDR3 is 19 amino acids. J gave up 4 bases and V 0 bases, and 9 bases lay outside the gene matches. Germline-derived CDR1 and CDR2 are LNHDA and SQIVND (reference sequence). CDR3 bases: TGTGCCAGTAGTATAGAGAGTTTTCGGACTAGCGGGAGATACAATGAGCAGTTCTTC. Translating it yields CASSIESFRTSGRYNEQFF. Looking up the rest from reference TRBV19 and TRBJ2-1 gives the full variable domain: DGGITQSPKYLFRKEGQNVTLSCEQNLNHDAMYWYRQDPGQGLRLIYYSQIVNDFQKGDIAEGYSVSREKKESFPLTVTSAQKNPTAFYLCASSIESFRTSGRYNEQFFGPGTRLTVL.

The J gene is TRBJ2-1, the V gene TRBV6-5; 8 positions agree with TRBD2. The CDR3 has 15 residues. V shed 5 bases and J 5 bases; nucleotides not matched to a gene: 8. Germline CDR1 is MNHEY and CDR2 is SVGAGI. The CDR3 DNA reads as TGTGCCAGCAGTACCCTAGCGGGCGCTAACAATGAGCAGTTCTTC. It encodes CASSTLAGANNEQFF.

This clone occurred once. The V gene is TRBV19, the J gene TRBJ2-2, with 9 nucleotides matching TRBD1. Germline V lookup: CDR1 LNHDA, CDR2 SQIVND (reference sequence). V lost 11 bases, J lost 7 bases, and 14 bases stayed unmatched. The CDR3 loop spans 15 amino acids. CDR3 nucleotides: TGTGCCGCTTCGGGGACAGGGCTACGGGGCGGGGAGCTGTTTTTT. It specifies CAASGTGLRGGELFF.

The CDR3 here is CASSPHYQPQHF. The CDR3 bases are TGTGCCAGTAGTCCCCATTATCAGCCCCAGCATTTT. This chain uses TRBV19 with TRBJ1-5; D not resolved. Germline CDR1 and CDR2: LNHDA and SQIVND (reference sequence). The V gene lost 5 bases and the J gene lost 5 bases, with 7 bases spanning the gap. The CDR3 has 12 residues. The full variable domain, completed using reference TRBV19 and TRBJ1-5, is DGGITQSPKYLFRKEGQNVTLSCEQNLNHDAMYWYRQDPGQGLRLIYYSQIVNDFQKGDIAEGYSVSREKKESFPLTVTSAQKNPTAFYLCASSPHYQPQHFGDGTRLSIL.

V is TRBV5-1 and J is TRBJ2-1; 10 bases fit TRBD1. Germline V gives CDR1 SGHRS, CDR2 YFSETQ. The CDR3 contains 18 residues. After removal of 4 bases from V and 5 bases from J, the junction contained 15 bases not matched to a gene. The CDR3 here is CASSLGWTGTGAHNEQFF. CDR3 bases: TGCGCCAGCAGCCTAGGGTGGACCGGGACAGGGGCCCACAATGAGCAGTTCTTC.

The CDR3 here is CASSARLQGHTEAFF. The DNA of the CDR3 is TGTGCCAGCAGTGCACGGCTACAGGGCCACACTGAAGCTTTCTTT. The chain couples TRBV28 to TRBJ1-1; maybe TRBD1 (6 bases). V was pared by 5 bases and J by 3 bases, with 16 bases between. Per the germline V gene, CDR1 is MDHEN and CDR2 is SYDVKM. This CDR3 is 15 amino acids long. Full variable domain (rest looked up from reference TRBV28 and TRBJ1-1): DVKVTQSSRYLVKRTGEKVFLECVQDMDHENMFWYRQDPGLGLRLIYFSYDVKMKEKGDIPEGYSVSREKKERFSLILESASTNQTSMYLCASSARLQGHTEAFFGQGTRLTVV.

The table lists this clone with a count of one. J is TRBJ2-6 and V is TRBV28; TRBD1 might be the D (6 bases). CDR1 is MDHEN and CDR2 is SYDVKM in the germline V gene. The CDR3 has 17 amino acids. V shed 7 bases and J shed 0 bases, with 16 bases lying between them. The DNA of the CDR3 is TGTGCCAGCACCAGGGGCGGACAGCCCTCTGGGGCCAACGTCCTGACTTTC. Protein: CASTRGGQPSGANVLTF. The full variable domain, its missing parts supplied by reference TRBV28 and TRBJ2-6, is DVKVTQSSRYLVKRTGEKVFLECVQDMDHENMFWYRQDPGLGLRLIYFSYDVKMKEKGDIPEGYSVSREKKERFSLILESASTNQTSMYLCASTRGGQPSGANVLTFGAGSRLTVL.

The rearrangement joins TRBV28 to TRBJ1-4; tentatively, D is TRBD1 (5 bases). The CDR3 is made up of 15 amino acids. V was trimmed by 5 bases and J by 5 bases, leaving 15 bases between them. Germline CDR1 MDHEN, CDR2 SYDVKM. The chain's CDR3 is CASSAHRLRNEKLFF. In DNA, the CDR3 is TGTGCCAGCAGTGCCCACAGGCTCAGGAATGAAAAACTGTTTTTT.

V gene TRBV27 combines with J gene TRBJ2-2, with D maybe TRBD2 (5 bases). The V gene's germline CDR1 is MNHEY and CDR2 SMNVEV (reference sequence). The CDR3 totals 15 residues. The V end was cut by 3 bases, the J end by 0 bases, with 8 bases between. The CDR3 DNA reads TGTGCCAGCAGTTTTGGGAGATCGAACACCGGGGAGCTGTTTTTT. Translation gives CASSFGRSNTGELFF.

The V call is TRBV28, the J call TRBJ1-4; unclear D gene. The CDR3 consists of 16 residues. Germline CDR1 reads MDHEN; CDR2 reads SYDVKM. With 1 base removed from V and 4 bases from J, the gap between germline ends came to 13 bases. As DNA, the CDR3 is TGTGCCAGCAGTTTATCCCCGGGAAACGTTAATGAAAAACTGTTTTTT. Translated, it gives CASSLSPGNVNEKLFF. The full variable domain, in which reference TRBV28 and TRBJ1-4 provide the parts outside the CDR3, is DVKVTQSSRYLVKRTGEKVFLECVQDMDHENMFWYRQDPGLGLRLIYFSYDVKMKEKGDIPEGYSVSREKKERFSLILESASTNQTSMYLCASSLSPGNVNEKLFFGSGTQLSVL.

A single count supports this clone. The CDR3 DNA sequence: TGTGCCAGCAGCCATCCGGGACTAGCGGGAGGAGGGGAGCAGTTCTTC. This encodes CASSHPGLAGGGEQFF. The chain carries TRBV7-2 and TRBJ2-1; 15 nucleotides align to TRBD2. Germline trimming cut 5 bases from V and 10 bases from J; bases unmatched to any gene: 9. Germline CDR1 reads SGHTA; CDR2 reads FQGNSA. This CDR3 region has 16 residues.

This CDR3 is CASSTSTRTKNIQYF. The CDR3 DNA sequence: TGTGCCAGCAGCACGTCGACTAGGACCAAAAACATTCAGTACTTC. The chain uses TRBV6-5 and TRBJ2-4, with D possibly being TRBD2 (6 bases). Looked up from germline, CDR1 is MNHEY and CDR2 is SVGAGI. V shed 6 bases and J shed 2 bases, with 14 bases lying between them. The CDR3 runs to 15 residues.

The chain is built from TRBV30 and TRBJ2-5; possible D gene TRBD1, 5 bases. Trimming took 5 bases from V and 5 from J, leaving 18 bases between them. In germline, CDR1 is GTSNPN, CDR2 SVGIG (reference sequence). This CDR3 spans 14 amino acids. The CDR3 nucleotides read TGTGCCTGGGTTCCATTGGGGCTCGCGGAGACCCAGTACTTC. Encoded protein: CAWVPLGLAETQYF.

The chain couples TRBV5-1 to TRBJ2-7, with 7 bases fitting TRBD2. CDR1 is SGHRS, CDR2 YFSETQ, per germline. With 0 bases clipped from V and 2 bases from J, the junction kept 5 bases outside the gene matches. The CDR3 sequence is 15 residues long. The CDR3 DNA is TGCGCCAGCAGCTTGGGACCTAGCGGACCCTACGAGCAGTACTTC. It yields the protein CASSLGPSGPYEQYF.

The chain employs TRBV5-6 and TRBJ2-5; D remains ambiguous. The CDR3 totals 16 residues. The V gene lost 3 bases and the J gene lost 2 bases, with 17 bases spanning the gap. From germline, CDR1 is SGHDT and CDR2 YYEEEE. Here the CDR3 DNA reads TGTGCCAGCAGCTCAACTTCTTTGTCCCCGCAAGAGACCCAGTACTTC. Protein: CASSSTSLSPQETQYF.

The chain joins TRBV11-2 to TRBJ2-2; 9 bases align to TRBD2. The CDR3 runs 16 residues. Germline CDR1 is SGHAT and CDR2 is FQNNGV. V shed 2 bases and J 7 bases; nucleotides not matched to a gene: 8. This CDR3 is CASSLSAGGPVGELFF. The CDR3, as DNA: TGTGCCAGCAGCTTATCTGCGGGAGGGCCAGTCGGGGAGCTGTTTTTT.